The 13 T cell receptor beta chains in this list originate from one sample, sequenced in a study of cytomegalovirus exposure and HLA in healthy donors. Researchers ran the PCR with 60 Vbeta and 13 Jbeta primers. TCRdb's copy holds only in-frame clones and misses some; the assay was immunoSEQ multiplex PCR. The sample lists around 130,000 clones, around 9% occurring once. Sequenced: PBMCs. The receptors were gathered from a man between 35 and 55 years old in good health and CMV-seronegative.

This clone was counted a few times. V gene TRBV15 combines with J gene TRBJ2-2; 7 bases agree with TRBD1. CDR1 is LNHNV and CDR2 is YYDKDF in the germline V gene (reference sequence). This CDR3 has 14 residues. V gave up 3 bases and J gave up 7 bases; unmatched junction bases: 5. CDR3 sequence: CATSSDRDDGELFF. CDR3 nucleotides: TGTGCCACCAGCAGCGACAGGGATGACGGGGAGCTGTTTTTT.

V usage is TRBV6-6 and J usage is TRBJ2-1; D ambiguous. Trimming removed 7 bases from V and 2 bases from J, with 9 bases in between. The germline V gene has CDR1 MNHNY and CDR2 SVGAGI (reference sequence). There are 13 residues in the CDR3. This CDR3 is CASTPGPYNEQFF. CDR3 sequence (DNA): TGTGCCAGCACCCCAGGCCCCTACAATGAGCAGTTCTTC.

This sequence joins TRBV5-1 and TRBJ2-7; D may be TRBD1 (6 bases). The germline V gene has CDR1 SGHRS and CDR2 YFSETQ. The CDR3 covers 15 residues. The V gene lost 1 base and the J gene lost 0 bases, with 11 bases spanning the gap. CDR3 sequence: CASSLPGASSYEQYF. CDR3 in DNA: TGCGCCAGCAGCTTGCCAGGGGCGAGCTCCTACGAGCAGTACTTC.

A few counts support this clone. This chain uses TRBV7-2 with TRBJ2-7, with TRBD2 as a possible D gene (6 bases). This CDR3 has 14 residues. V shed 3 bases and J shed 6 bases, with 15 bases lying between them. Germline V gives CDR1 SGHTA, CDR2 FQGNSA. The CDR3 sequence: CASSLTFLGGEQYF. CDR3 in DNA: TGTGCCAGCAGCTTGACCTTTCTGGGAGGCGAGCAGTACTTC.

This clone appeared a few times. The V and J genes are TRBV14 and TRBJ1-3; D not resolved. CDR3 length: 15 amino acids. Germline V gene sequence: CDR1 SGHDN, CDR2 FVKESK. With 4 bases removed from V and 2 bases from J, the gap between germline ends came to 12 bases. DNA of the CDR3: TGTGCCAGCAGCCCGAGAGCGTCTCCTGGAAACACCATATATTTT. Protein: CASSPRASPGNTIYF.

On this clone: Its ends do not fully match the called genes, so a read error is possible. Different DNA sequences within this sample yield the same CDR3. The chain combines TRBV29-1 with TRBJ1-1; 9 bases are shared with TRBD1. The germline V gene encodes CDR1 SQVTM and CDR2 ANQGSEA. The CDR3 covers 13 residues. CDR3 in DNA: TGCAGCGTTGAAACAGGGGGCGGCACTGAGGCTTTCTTT. It is translated as CSVETGGGTEAFF.

This clone was seen only a few times. The chain employs TRBV7-9 and TRBJ2-2, with D possibly being TRBD1 (6 bases). The CDR3 has 15 residues. Looked up from germline, CDR1 is SEHNR and CDR2 is FQNEAQ (reference sequence). V lost 3 bases and J lost 7, with 15 bases in between. CDR3 bases: TGTGCCAGCAGCTTTAGGCAGGGGATCGGCGGGGAGCTGTTTTTT. This codes for CASSFRQGIGGELFF.

V and J are TRBV1 and TRBJ2-5; TRBD2 is taken as the D call from the table, unchecked against the DNA. TRBV1 is marked as a pseudogene. This CDR3 has 17 amino acids. The CDR3 sequence: CTSSQEENRSGQETQYF. The CDR3 nucleotides are TGCACCAGCAGCCAAGAAGAAAACCGGTCGGGGCAAGAGACCCAGTACTTC.

J is TRBJ1-2 and V is TRBV27, with 10 positions matching TRBD1. J gave up 6 bases and V 4 bases, and 5 bases lay outside the gene matches. The CDR3 covers 14 residues. Germline assignment: CDR1 MNHEY and CDR2 SMNVEV (reference sequence). The DNA of the CDR3 is TGTGCCAGCAGTTCTACCGGGACAGGGGATGGCTACACCTTC. This sequence encodes CASSSTGTGDGYTF.

Only a few counts were recorded for this clone. This rearrangement joins TRBV4-1 to TRBJ1-1; D may be TRBD1 (5 bases). CDR3 length equals 15 residues. Trimming stripped 4 bases from V and 5 bases from J, with 17 bases between. Germline V lookup: CDR1 MGHRA, CDR2 YSYEKL. This CDR3 is CASSPRAGLSTEAFF. DNA of the CDR3: TGCGCCAGCAGCCCAAGGGCAGGGTTGTCTACTGAAGCTTTCTTT.

The chain links TRBV7-9 to TRBJ2-2; tentatively, D is TRBD1 (5 bases). V lost 5 bases and J lost 4, with 14 bases in between. CDR3 length: 15 amino acids. Germline values: CDR1 SEHNR, CDR2 FQNEAQ (reference sequence). For the CDR3, the DNA is TGTGCCAGCAGCGTCGACAGCCGTGTCACCGGGGAGCTGTTTTTT. Its protein is CASSVDSRVTGELFF.

This chain joins TRBV5-1 and TRBJ2-3; a possible D gene is TRBD1 (6 bases). The CDR3 runs to 16 residues. The ends were cut back, 0 bases at V and 0 bases at J, with 11 bases in the middle. The germline V gene has CDR1 SGHRS and CDR2 YFSETQ. Here the CDR3 DNA reads TGCGCCAGCAGCTTGGAAGGGGGAAACAGCACAGATACGCAGTATTTT. Its translation is CASSLEGGNSTDTQYF.

This clone came up a few times. V is TRBV29-1 and J is TRBJ1-2; D is possibly TRBD1 (5 bases). V was cut by 3 bases and J by 8 bases, with 10 bases left in between. The germline CDR1 and CDR2 sequences are SQVTM and ANQGSEA. The CDR3 is 11 residues long. The CDR3 loop reads CSVDTGGGYTF. The CDR3 nucleotides are TGCAGCGTTGATACGGGGGGAGGCTACACCTTC.